A single sample is the source of the 28 T cell receptor beta chains below, sequenced in a study of early T cells in non-severe SARS-CoV-2 infection. TCRdb redid the calling of the 5' RACE reads with MiXCR, one entry per CDR3 protein. This sample has roughly 100,000 distinct CDR3 sequences, with roughly 13% found just once. Sequences were obtained from whole blood. The source of these receptors is an adult who was a healthcare worker with PCR-confirmed SARS-CoV-2 infection or an uninfected control (not recorded which).

V gene TRBV6-6 combines with J gene TRBJ2-7; D gene uncertain. CDR3 length equals 11 residues. In germline, CDR1 is MNHNY, CDR2 SVGAGI (reference sequence). The V gene lost 8 bases and the J gene lost 4 bases, with 9 bases spanning the gap. In nucleotides, the CDR3 is TGTGCCAGCCGATCACCGTACGAGCAGTACTTC. Its protein product is CASRSPYEQYF.

The genes are TRBV6-5 and TRBJ2-2; 12 bases agree with TRBD2. This CDR3 has 16 amino acids. V was clipped by 6 bases and J by 7 bases; unmatched bases: 9. Per the germline V gene, CDR1 is MNHEY and CDR2 is SVGAGI. The CDR3 protein is CASSRLAGELGGELFF. Here the CDR3 DNA reads TGTGCCAGCAGCCGACTAGCGGGAGAGCTTGGCGGGGAGCTGTTTTTT.

This clonotype was seen only a few times. The gene calls are TRBV7-2 and TRBJ2-7; possibly TRBD2 for D (6 bases). V was trimmed by 4 bases and J by 5 bases, leaving 9 bases between them. CDR1 is SGHTA, CDR2 FQGNSA, per germline. This CDR3 comprises 12 residues. The CDR3 nucleotides are TGTGCCAGCAGCTCGGGAGCCCACGAGCAGTACTTC. Protein product: CASSSGAHEQYF.

This clonotype was seen at least ten times. The chain links TRBV7-9 to TRBJ1-4, with a possible D match to TRBD1 (5 bases). The CDR3 is 12 amino acids. Germline V gene data show CDR1 as SEHNR and CDR2 as FQNEAQ (reference sequence). V was pared by 7 bases and J by 4 bases, with 7 bases between. The CDR3 DNA reads TGTGCCAGCATCGGGGGTAATGAAAAACTGTTTTTT. It codes for CASIGGNEKLFF.

This clonotype was counted a few times. The rearrangement uses TRBV20-1 and TRBJ1-5, with no clear D. CDR1 DFQATT and CDR2 SNEGSKA come from the germline V gene (reference sequence). CDR3 length: 14 amino acids. V was pared by 2 bases and J by 0 bases, with 8 bases between. The CDR3: CSARKRDSNQPQHF. In nucleotides, the CDR3 is TGCAGTGCTAGAAAACGAGATAGCAATCAGCCCCAGCATTTT.

This clonotype was recorded only once. A much larger clonotype is one base distant, so this may be a read error. The V and J genes are TRBV9 and TRBJ2-7; D may match TRBD1 or TRBD2 (5 bases each). The CDR3 covers 14 residues. The V gene lost 4 bases and the J gene lost 2 bases, with 13 bases spanning the gap. CDR1 is SGDLS and CDR2 is YYNGEE in the germline V gene. The CDR3 nucleotides read TGTGCCAGCAGCATAGGGGACGGTACCTACGAGCAGTACTTC. This translates into CASSIGDGTYEQYF. Full variable domain (missing parts from reference TRBV9 and TRBJ2-7): DSGVTQTPKHLITATGQRVTLRCSPRSGDLSVYWYQQSLDQGLQFLIQYYNGEERAKGNILERFSAQQFPDLHSELNLSSLELGDSALYFCASSIGDGTYEQYFGPGTRLTVT.

V is TRBV3-1 and J is TRBJ2-1; D remains unclear. Germline V gives CDR1 LGHDT, CDR2 YNNKEL (reference sequence). The CDR3 totals 15 residues. V lost 1 base and J 4 bases, leaving 11 bases between the germline ends. The chain's CDR3 is CASSQATIGYNEQFF. The DNA of the CDR3 is TGTGCCAGCAGCCAAGCGACGATAGGATACAATGAGCAGTTCTTC.

This clonotype showed up just a few times. This rearrangement joins TRBV11-1 to TRBJ2-1; 8 bases map to TRBD2. The ends lost 2 bases at V and 10 bases at J; junction bases unmatched: 10. CDR3 length equals 15 residues. The germline gives CDR1 SGHAT, CDR2 FQDESV (reference sequence). The CDR3 DNA follows: TGTGCCAGCAGCTTAAGATCGGGAGGGCCTTGGGAGCAGTTCTTC. Amino acid sequence: CASSLRSGGPWEQFF. The complete variable domain, with remaining parts taken from reference TRBV11-1 and TRBJ2-1, reads EAEVAQSPRYKITEKSQAVAFWCDPISGHATLYWYRQILGQGPELLVQFQDESVVDDSQLPKDRFSAERLKGVDSTLKIQPAELGDSAMYLCASSLRSGGPWEQFFGPGTRLTVL.

This clonotype has ten or more counts. The rearrangement links TRBV6-1 to TRBJ2-4; D not resolved. Germline V gene sequence: CDR1 MNHNS, CDR2 SASEGT. CDR3 size: 14 residues. V lost 1 base to trimming and J lost 4 bases, with 8 bases between them. The CDR3 region has the DNA TGTGCCAGCAGTGAAGGGTGGCAGAAAAACATTCAGTACTTC. The encoded protein is CASSEGWQKNIQYF.

The sample holds one count of this clonotype. CDR3 protein: CASSPRWLAGERTYEQYF. CDR3 sequence (DNA): TGCGCCAGCAGCCCGAGATGGCTAGCGGGAGAAAGGACCTACGAGCAGTACTTC. V is TRBV4-3 and J is TRBJ2-7; 10 bases are shared with TRBD2. J gave up 2 bases and V 4 bases, and 14 bases lay outside the gene matches. CDR1 and CDR2 from the germline V gene are LGHNA and YSLEER. CDR3 length: 18 amino acids.

The chain couples TRBV12-3 or TRBV12-4 to TRBJ2-3, with TRBD2 matching over 7 bases. The CDR3 contains 16 residues. Trimming cost V 5 bases and J 9 bases; bases outside gene matches: 17. This CDR3 reads CASSRVSGLPQITQYF. CDR3 nucleotides: TGTGCCAGCAGTCGGGTCTCGGGACTACCCCAGATCACGCAGTATTTT.

V is TRBV7-2 and J is TRBJ2-7; 7 nucleotides match TRBD1. Germline CDR1 and CDR2: SGHTA and FQGNSA. The length of the CDR3 is 14 residues. The junction had 6 bases not matched to a gene; V was cut back by 3 bases and J by 4 bases. In DNA, the CDR3 is TGTGCCAGCAGCTTGTTTACAGGGGAGTACGAGCAGTACTTC. Translated, it gives CASSLFTGEYEQYF.

The J gene is TRBJ2-7, the V gene TRBV12-3 or TRBV12-4, with D uncertain. The V and J ends lost 2 bases and 1 base respectively, with 6 bases between them. The CDR3 length is 13 residues. CDR3 sequence: CASSLQISYEQYF. CDR3 bases: TGTGCCAGCAGTTTACAGATATCCTACGAGCAGTACTTC.

The rearrangement links TRBV12-3 or TRBV12-4 to TRBJ2-1, with 9 bases lining up with TRBD1. J was trimmed by 10 bases and V by 9 bases; bases with no gene match: 10. The CDR3 covers 13 residues. The CDR3 protein is CASSFLTGGEQFF. DNA for the CDR3: TGTGCCAGTTCGTTTCTGACAGGGGGGGAGCAGTTCTTC.

This clonotype was detected ten times or more. V usage is TRBV6-2 or TRBV6-3 and J usage is TRBJ2-1; no definite D call. The germline gives CDR1 MNHEY, CDR2 SVGEGT. CDR3 length: 12 amino acids. With 2 bases removed from V and 9 bases from J, the gap between germline ends came to 8 bases. CDR3 bases: TGTGCCAGCAGTTACGGGGTCGTTGAGCAGTTCTTC. Translating it yields CASSYGVVEQFF.

This clonotype came up a few times. V and J are TRBV5-1 and TRBJ2-3; D unclear. Germline CDR1 is SGHRS and CDR2 is YFSETQ. This CDR3 spans 14 amino acids. Trimming left V 3 bases short and J 6 bases short, with 14 bases between. The CDR3 spells CASSSDQLGDTQYF. Written as DNA, the CDR3 is TGCGCCAGCAGCTCCGATCAGTTAGGGGATACGCAGTATTTT.

This clonotype was counted only a few times. The V call is TRBV7-6, the J call TRBJ2-2; D unclear. Germline CDR1 reads SGHVS; CDR2 reads FNYEAQ. The V end was cut by 2 bases, the J end by 4 bases, with 5 bases between. CDR3 size: 13 residues. In DNA, the CDR3 is TGTGCCAGCAGCTTATCGAGCACCGGGGAGCTGTTTTTT. Translated, it gives CASSLSSTGELFF.

The rearrangement uses TRBV5-1 and TRBJ1-1; 9 nucleotides agree with TRBD1. The CDR3 spans 17 residues. Germline CDR1 is SGHRS and CDR2 is YFSETQ. V lost 4 bases, J lost 10 bases, and 20 bases stayed unmatched. Here the CDR3 reads CASSTGQGFAQDGRAFF. The CDR3 nucleotides are TGCGCCAGCAGCACGGGACAGGGATTTGCCCAAGACGGGCGAGCTTTCTTT. The full variable domain, completed using reference TRBV5-1 and TRBJ1-1, is KAGVTQTPRYLIKTRGQQVTLSCSPISGHRSVSWYQQTPGQGLQFLFEYFSETQRNKGNFPGRFSGRQFSNSRSEMNVSTLELGDSALYLCASSTGQGFAQDGRAFFGQGTRLTVV.

In this sample, this clonotype turned up many times. As DNA, the CDR3 is TGTGCCAGCAGCTTAGAGGAGGTTTTGAACACTGAAGCTTTCTTT. It specifies CASSLEEVLNTEAFF. The chain recombines TRBV7-9 with TRBJ1-1; no reliable D call. Germline CDR1 and CDR2: SEHNR and FQNEAQ (reference sequence). V was pared by 1 base and J by 0 bases, with 9 bases between. This CDR3 spans 15 amino acids.

A word on this clonotype: A much larger clone sits a single nucleotide away, making a read error possible. The rearrangement links TRBV5-6 to TRBJ1-2; D gene unclear. The CDR3 sequence is 15 residues long. CDR1 is SGHDT, CDR2 YYEEEE, per germline. The CDR3 nucleotides are TGTGTCAGCAGCTTGGCCGCGCTAAAAATCTATGGCTACACCTTC. This translates into CVSSLAALKIYGYTF.

The chain carries TRBV20-1 and TRBJ2-1; 7 bases are a match to TRBD2. V lost 7 bases and J lost 7; bases outside the gene matches: 4. There are 11 residues in the CDR3. CDR1 is DFQATT, CDR2 SNEGSKA, per germline (reference sequence). The CDR3 DNA is TGCAGTGGAGCGGGGTTGAATGAGCAGTTCTTC. Translated, it gives CSGAGLNEQFF.

This chain links TRBV5-4 with TRBJ2-7; TRBD1 matches 9 bases. This CDR3 contains 14 residues. J was trimmed by 3 bases and V by 4 bases; bases with no gene match: 5. Germline assignment: CDR1 SGHNT and CDR2 YYREEE (reference sequence). CDR3 residues: CASSTGTGSYEQYF. The CDR3 nucleotides are TGTGCCAGCAGCACCGGGACAGGGAGCTACGAGCAGTACTTC. Using reference TRBV5-4 and TRBJ2-7 for the parts outside the CDR3, the full variable domain is ETGVTQSPTHLIKTRGQQVTLRCSSQSGHNTVSWYQQALGQGPQFIFQYYREEENGRGNFPPRFSGLQFPNYSSELNVNALELDDSALYLCASSTGTGSYEQYFGPGTRLTVT.

This clonotype was counted between two and nine times. The V gene is TRBV20-1, the J gene TRBJ2-6; D is unresolved. Per germline, CDR1 DFQATT and CDR2 SNEGSKA (reference sequence). Trimming left V 3 bases short and J 3 bases short, with 6 bases between. This CDR3 is 13 amino acids long. CDR3 protein: CSASVIGANVLTF. The DNA of the CDR3 is TGCAGTGCTAGTGTTATTGGGGCCAACGTCCTGACTTTC.

This chain joins TRBV4-3 and TRBJ2-7; D gene uncertain. The CDR3 is 15 residues long. Trimming stripped 0 bases from V and 3 bases from J, with 12 bases between. The germline V gene has CDR1 LGHNA and CDR2 YSLEER. DNA of the CDR3: TGCGCCAGCAGCCAAGACCTGGCGGCCCACTACGAGCAGTACTTC. Translation gives CASSQDLAAHYEQYF.

There are many counts of this clonotype. CDR3 nucleotides: TGTGCCAGCAGCCAATTCAGGGGGACCACCGGGGAGCTGTTTTTT. As protein: CASSQFRGTTGELFF. The rearrangement uses TRBV14 and TRBJ2-2; 7 bases are shared with TRBD1. V lost 2 bases to trimming and J lost 4 bases; unmatched junction nucleotides: 4. CDR3 length equals 15 residues. From germline, CDR1 is SGHDN and CDR2 FVKESK.

Many counts were recorded for this clonotype. The chain employs TRBV5-1 and TRBJ2-2; tentative D call: TRBD1 (6 bases). V shed 4 bases and J shed 4 bases, with 11 bases lying between them. CDR3 length: 14 amino acids. The germline CDR1 and CDR2 sequences are SGHRS and YFSETQ. The CDR3 sequence: CASSRGQPTGELFF. CDR3 sequence (DNA): TGCGCCAGCAGCCGAGGACAGCCCACCGGGGAGCTGTTTTTT.

V gene TRBV15 combines with J gene TRBJ2-7, with TRBD1 matching over 10 bases. Unmatched junction bases numbered 8, after V lost 8 bases and J lost 7 bases. CDR1 and CDR2 from the germline V gene are LNHNV and YYDKDF (reference sequence). The CDR3 is 13 amino acids. The CDR3 loop reads CATSGTGVGEQYF. CDR3 DNA: TGTGCCACCTCGGGGACAGGGGTGGGGGAGCAGTACTTC.

The chain recombines TRBV28 with TRBJ2-4; D is unresolved. Germline V gene data show CDR1 as MDHEN and CDR2 as SYDVKM. Trimming cost V 6 bases and J 6 bases, with 15 bases left between them. The CDR3 totals 14 residues. CDR3 bases: TGTGCCAGCAGCCCGTGGGCCCCGGGAAACATTCAGTACTTC. It codes for CASSPWAPGNIQYF.